This T cell receptor (beta chain) is drawn from a study of T cells in Graves' hyperthyroidism and ophthalmopathy. Overall study results and limits: Most thyroid clonotypes expanded above 0.001 were also detected in blood.

This clonotype was observed at least ten times. The antigen is not known. The investigators amplified TCR beta CDR3 regions from RNA transcripts. Carried out on the TCR CDR3, a first-round RT-PCR used the HTBI primer set. MiXCR, applied by TCRdb to the multiplex PCR reads, yields one record per CDR3 protein. This sample has almost 600,000 distinct CDR3 sequences, with approximately 44% found just once. The definition of stable Graves' hyperthyroidism was no ophthalmopathy progression within 18 months. Any patient presenting with uncontrolled infection, other autoimmune disease, pregnancy or lactation was left out. The diagnoses drew upon clinical symptoms, serum thyroxine and TRAb, thyroid ultrasound and orbital computed tomography. The sequence came from a woman under 30 with Graves' hyperthyroidism. What was sequenced was peripheral blood or thyroid tissue (not recorded which).

This CDR3 is CASSSTSGGEQYF. CDR3 DNA: TGTGCCAGCAGTTCGACTAGCGGCGGGGAGCAGTACTTC. The rearrangement joins TRBV12-3 or TRBV12-4 to TRBJ2-7; 9 positions match TRBD2. The CDR3 length is 13 residues. Germline trimming cut 4 bases from V and 7 bases from J; bases unmatched to any gene: 5.